The rows below give T cell receptor beta chains drawn from one sample of a study of T cells in localized non-small cell lung cancer. The assay was immunoSEQ multiplex PCR, and TCRdb's table has in-frame clones only and misses some. The sample shows about 41,000 clones, about nine tenths of them seen only once. The source was peripheral blood, collected before any cancer treatment. Receptors were obtained from a female donor of 60 years or more with stage I squamous cell lung carcinoma. Each CDR3 is given with its conserved first and last residue. D genes are given only for firm matches. Not all rows give a size; the values are once, few, many and, for expanded clones, a class.

TRBV7-9	.	TRBJ2-7	.	CASTIGQILSYEQYF	TGTGCCAGCACCATAGGACAGATACTCTCCTACGAGCAGTACTTC
TRBV30	.	TRBJ1-6	TRBD1	CAWSEGTGYSPLHF	TGTGCCTGGAGTGAAGGGACAGGGTATTCACCCCTCCACTTT
TRBV10-1	.	TRBJ1-1	.	CASSSGIGNTEAFF	TGCGCCAGCAGCTCAGGAATAGGGAACACTGAAGCTTTCTTT
TRBV11-2	few	TRBJ2-2	TRBD2	CASSFGHMGGSAGELFF	TGTGCCAGCAGCTTCGGCCATATGGGCGGGAGCGCCGGGGAGCTGTTTTTT
TRBV7-3	once	TRBJ2-1	.	CASSFSPGHLYNEQFF	TGTGCCAGCAGCTTCTCTCCGGGACACCTCTACAATGAGCAGTTCTTC
TRBV19	.	TRBJ1-5	TRBD1	CASSVGDRGIQPQHF	TGTGCCAGTAGTGTGGGGGACAGGGGTATCCAGCCCCAGCATTTT
TRBV4-3	once	TRBJ2-3	TRBD1	CASSLQGAQDTQYF	TGCGCCAGCAGCCTACAGGGGGCCCAAGATACGCAGTATTTT
TRBV9	.	TRBJ1-5	.	CASSPLGGVNQPQHF	TGTGCCAGCAGCCCCCTAGGGGGGGTAAATCAGCCCCAGCATTTT
TRBV13	.	TRBJ2-2	.	CASSRPERLTGELFF	TGTGCCAGCAGCCGCCCGGAGCGACTCACCGGGGAGCTGTTTTTT
TRBV4-3	.	TRBJ2-1	TRBD1	CASSQSGTDNEQFF	TGCGCCAGCAGCCAAAGTGGGACAGACAATGAGCAGTTCTTC
TRBV9	.	TRBJ2-7	.	CASSPPGPSEQYF	TGTGCCAGCAGCCCTCCGGGTCCCTCCGAGCAGTACTTC
TRBV4-3	once	TRBJ1-1	TRBD1	CASSQNRGLNTEAFF	TGCGCCAGCAGCCAGAACAGGGGACTGAACACTGAAGCTTTCTTT
TRBV7-3	.	TRBJ2-7	.	CASSLLGGNDEQYF	TGTGCCAGCAGCCTCTTGGGGGGAAACGACGAGCAGTACTTC
TRBV7-2	.	TRBJ1-5	.	CASSQGQRNQPQHF	TGTGCCAGCAGCCAAGGACAGCGCAATCAGCCCCAGCATTTT
TRBV11-2	.	TRBJ1-4	.	CASSLDGGSTNEKLFF	TGTGCCAGCAGCTTAGATGGGGGCTCCACTAATGAAAAACTGTTTTTT
TRBV30	.	TRBJ1-2	.	CAWSPPGPRPYGYTF	TGTGCCTGGAGTCCACCGGGTCCTCGGCCCTATGGCTACACCTTC
TRBV30	few	TRBJ1-1	.	CAWIGSNTEAFF	TGTGCCTGGATAGGTAGTAACACTGAAGCTTTCTTT
TRBV5-1	.	TRBJ2-1	TRBD2	CASSLGLAGGDEQFF	TGCGCCAGCAGCTTGGGTCTAGCGGGAGGGGATGAGCAGTTCTTC
TRBV6-5	.	TRBJ2-7	TRBD1	CASGRGNAYEQYF	TGTGCAAGCGGCAGGGGGAATGCCTACGAGCAGTACTTC
TRBV7-8	.	TRBJ2-2	.	CASSLATWGREFVGELFF	TGTGCCAGCAGCTTAGCCACTTGGGGGCGGGAGTTTGTCGGGGAGCTGTTTTTT
TRBV4-3	.	TRBJ2-1	.	CASSQGTRSYNEQFF	TGCGCCAGCAGCCAAGGGACCCGCTCCTACAATGAGCAGTTCTTC
TRBV10-2	.	TRBJ2-7	.	CASSTSYEQYF	TGCGCCAGCAGTACTTCCTACGAGCAGTACTTC
TRBV2	.	TRBJ1-5	.	CASRAQGRGPNQPQHF	TGTGCCAGCAGAGCACAGGGAAGGGGACCCAATCAGCCCCAGCATTTT
TRBV2	once	TRBJ2-7	TRBD2	CASSRTSGTREQYF	TGTGCCAGCAGTCGGACTAGCGGGACGCGCGAGCAGTACTTC
TRBV6-5	.	TRBJ2-2	.	CASSSVDTGELFF	TGTGCCAGCAGTTCGGTGGACACCGGGGAGCTGTTTTTT
TRBV6-5	.	TRBJ1-2	TRBD1	CASSYGDRGPGYTF	TGTGCCAGCAGTTATGGGGACAGGGGCCCTGGCTACACCTTC
TRBV20-1	.	TRBJ1-1	.	CSARRQLEAFF	TGCAGTGCTAGAAGACAGCTTGAAGCTTTCTTT
TRBV4-2	once	TRBJ2-7	.	CASSQDQVTSQYEQYF	TGTGCCAGCAGCCAAGATCAGGTTACTAGTCAGTACGAGCAGTACTTC
TRBV4-3	.	TRBJ2-7	.	CASSQESFHYEQYF	TGCGCCAGCAGCCAAGAAAGCTTTCACTACGAGCAGTACTTC
TRBV5-1	.	TRBJ2-2	.	CASPQAAAGELFF	TGCGCCAGCCCCCAGGCCGCGGCCGGGGAGCTGTTTTTT
TRBV30	.	TRBJ1-3	.	CAWSPLKEYGNTIYF	TGTGCCTGGAGTCCACTCAAAGAATATGGAAACACCATATATTTT
TRBV7-3	.	TRBJ2-2	.	CASSLTVTGELFF	TGTGCCAGCAGCCTTACCGTTACCGGGGAGCTGTTTTTT
TRBV30	.	TRBJ2-2	TRBD2	CAWKAGTSFGTGELFF	TGTGCCTGGAAAGCCGGGACTAGCTTCGGCACCGGGGAGCTGTTTTTT
TRBV29-1	.	TRBJ1-5	.	CSVSSGYNQPQHF	TGCAGCGTATCATCGGGTTACAATCAGCCCCAGCATTTT
TRBV12-1	.	TRBJ1-2	.	CASSFWGNYGYTF	TGTGCCAGCAGCTTTTGGGGGAACTATGGCTACACCTTC
TRBV4-3	.	TRBJ1-5	.	CASSQGGQGTRQPQHF	TGCGCCAGCAGCCAAGGGGGGCAGGGCACAAGGCAGCCCCAGCATTTT
TRBV29-1	.	TRBJ2-2	.	CSVSRARPYTGELFF	TGCAGCGTGAGCAGGGCCCGACCGTATACCGGGGAGCTGTTTTTT
TRBV30	.	TRBJ2-4	.	CAWSVRNIQYF	TGTGCCTGGAGTGTCCGGAACATTCAGTACTTC
TRBV6-1	.	TRBJ2-3	.	CASSSQLDTQYF	TGTGCCAGCAGTTCCCAGTTAGATACGCAGTATTTT
TRBV18	.	TRBJ2-1	.	CASSRSDQYNEQFF	TGTGCCAGCTCCCGATCGGACCAATACAATGAGCAGTTCTTC
TRBV19	.	TRBJ2-7	TRBD1	CASRQQGMYEQYF	TGTGCCAGTAGACAACAGGGGATGTACGAGCAGTACTTC
TRBV5-6	.	TRBJ1-5	.	CASSQWAILSNQPQHF	TGTGCCAGCAGTCAGTGGGCAATCCTTAGCAATCAGCCCCAGCATTTT